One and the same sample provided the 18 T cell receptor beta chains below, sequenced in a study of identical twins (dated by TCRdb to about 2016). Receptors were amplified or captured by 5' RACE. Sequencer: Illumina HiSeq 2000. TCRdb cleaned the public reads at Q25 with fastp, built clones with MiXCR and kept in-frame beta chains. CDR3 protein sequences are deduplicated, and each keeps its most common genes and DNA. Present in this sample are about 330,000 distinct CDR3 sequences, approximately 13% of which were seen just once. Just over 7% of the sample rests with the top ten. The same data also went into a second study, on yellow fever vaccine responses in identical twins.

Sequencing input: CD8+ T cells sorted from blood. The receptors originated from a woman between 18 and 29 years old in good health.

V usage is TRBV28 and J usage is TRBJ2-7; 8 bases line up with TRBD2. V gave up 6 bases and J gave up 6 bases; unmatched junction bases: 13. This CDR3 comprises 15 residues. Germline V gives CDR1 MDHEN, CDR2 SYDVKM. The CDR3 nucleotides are TGTGCCAGCAGCCCCACGGGGGGGGCTTTTTTCGAGCAGTACGTC. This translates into CASSPTGGAFFEQYV.

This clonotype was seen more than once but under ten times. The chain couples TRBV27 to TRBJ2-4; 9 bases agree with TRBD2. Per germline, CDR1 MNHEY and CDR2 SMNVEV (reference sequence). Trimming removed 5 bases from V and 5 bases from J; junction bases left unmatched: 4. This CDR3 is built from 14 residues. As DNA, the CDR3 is TGTGCCAGCAGTCCTAGCGGGGCTCAAAACATTCAGTACTTC. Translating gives CASSPSGAQNIQYF.

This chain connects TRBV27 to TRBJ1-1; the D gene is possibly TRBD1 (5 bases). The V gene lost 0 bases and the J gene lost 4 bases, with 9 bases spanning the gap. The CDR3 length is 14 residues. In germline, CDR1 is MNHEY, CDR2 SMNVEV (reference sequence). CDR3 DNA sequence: TGTGCCAGCAGTTTATCCAGGGAGGCCACTGAAGCTTTCTTT. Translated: CASSLSREATEAFF.

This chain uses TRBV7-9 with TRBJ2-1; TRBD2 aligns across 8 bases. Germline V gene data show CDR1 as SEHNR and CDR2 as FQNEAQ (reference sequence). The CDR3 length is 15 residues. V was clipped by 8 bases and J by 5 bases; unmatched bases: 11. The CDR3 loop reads CASGLAGSGNNEQFF. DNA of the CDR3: TGTGCCAGCGGGTTAGCGGGTAGCGGGAACAATGAGCAGTTCTTC. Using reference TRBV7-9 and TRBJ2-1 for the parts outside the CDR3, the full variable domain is DTGVSQNPRHKITKRGQNVTFRCDPISEHNRLYWYRQTLGQGPEFLTYFQNEAQLEKSRLLSDRFSAERPKGSFSTLEIQRTEQGDSAMYLCASGLAGSGNNEQFFGPGTRLTVL.

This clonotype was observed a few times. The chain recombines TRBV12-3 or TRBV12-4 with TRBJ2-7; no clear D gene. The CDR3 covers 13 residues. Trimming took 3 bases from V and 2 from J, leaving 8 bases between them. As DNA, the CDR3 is TGTGCCAGCAGTTTGTCCAACCCCTACGAGCAGTACTTC. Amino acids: CASSLSNPYEQYF.

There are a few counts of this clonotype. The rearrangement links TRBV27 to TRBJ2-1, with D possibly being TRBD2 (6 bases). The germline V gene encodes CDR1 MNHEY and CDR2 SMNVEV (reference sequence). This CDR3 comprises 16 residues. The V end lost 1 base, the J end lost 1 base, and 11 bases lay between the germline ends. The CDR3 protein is CASSLWTGASYNEQFF. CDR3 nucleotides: TGTGCCAGCAGTTTATGGACGGGAGCGTCCTACAATGAGCAGTTCTTC.

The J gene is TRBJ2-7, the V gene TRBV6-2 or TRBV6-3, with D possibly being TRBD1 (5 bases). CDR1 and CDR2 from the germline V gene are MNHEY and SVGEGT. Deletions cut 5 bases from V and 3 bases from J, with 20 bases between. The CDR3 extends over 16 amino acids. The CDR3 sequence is CASSRLEGASGYEQYF. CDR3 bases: TGTGCCAGCAGTAGACTTGAAGGGGCTTCGGGCTACGAGCAGTACTTC.

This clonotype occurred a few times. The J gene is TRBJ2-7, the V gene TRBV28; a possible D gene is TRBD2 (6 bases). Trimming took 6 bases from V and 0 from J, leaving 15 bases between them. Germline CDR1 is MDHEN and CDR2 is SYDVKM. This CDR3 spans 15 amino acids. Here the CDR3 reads CASSANTGLSYEQYF. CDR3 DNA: TGTGCCAGCAGCGCAAACACGGGACTCTCCTACGAGCAGTACTTC.

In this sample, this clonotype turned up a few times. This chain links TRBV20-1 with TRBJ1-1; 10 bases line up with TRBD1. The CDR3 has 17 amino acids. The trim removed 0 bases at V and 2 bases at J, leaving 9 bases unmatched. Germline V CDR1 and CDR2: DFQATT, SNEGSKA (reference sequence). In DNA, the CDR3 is TGCAGTGCTAGAGACCTCTGGGGACAGGGGTTAAACACTGAAGCTTTCTTT. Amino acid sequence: CSARDLWGQGLNTEAFF.

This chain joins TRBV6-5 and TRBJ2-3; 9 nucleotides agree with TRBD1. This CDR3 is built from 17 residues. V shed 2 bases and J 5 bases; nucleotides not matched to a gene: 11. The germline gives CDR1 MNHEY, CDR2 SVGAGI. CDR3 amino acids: CASSYLRQGEDRDTQYF. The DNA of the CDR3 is TGTGCCAGCAGTTACCTCCGACAGGGGGAGGATCGAGATACGCAGTATTTT.

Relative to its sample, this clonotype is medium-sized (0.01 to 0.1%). CDR3 in DNA: TGCAGTGCTAGCCCTTATACCCGTCCGGGACTAGCGTTTTACAATGAGCAGTTCTTC. Its protein product is CSASPYTRPGLAFYNEQFF. The chain carries TRBV20-1 and TRBJ2-1; 10 nucleotides align to TRBD2. The ends lost 3 bases at V and 4 bases at J; junction bases unmatched: 18. Germline values: CDR1 DFQATT, CDR2 SNEGSKA (reference sequence). CDR3 size: 19 residues.

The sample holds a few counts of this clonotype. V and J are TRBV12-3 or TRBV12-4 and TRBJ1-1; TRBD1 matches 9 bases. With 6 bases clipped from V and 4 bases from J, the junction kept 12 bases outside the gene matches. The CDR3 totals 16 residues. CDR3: CASRPDRGMVGTEAFF. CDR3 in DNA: TGTGCCAGCAGACCGGACAGGGGTATGGTTGGCACTGAAGCTTTCTTT.

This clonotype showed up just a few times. CDR3 bases: TGTGCCAGCAGCTTGAGTACGCAGTATTTT. Protein sequence: CASSLSTQYF. The V call is TRBV7-9, the J call TRBJ2-3; D gene ambiguous. V was shortened by 3 bases and J by 8 bases, with 3 bases between the two germline ends. This CDR3 is 10 amino acids long. Germline CDR1 reads SEHNR; CDR2 reads FQNEAQ (reference sequence).

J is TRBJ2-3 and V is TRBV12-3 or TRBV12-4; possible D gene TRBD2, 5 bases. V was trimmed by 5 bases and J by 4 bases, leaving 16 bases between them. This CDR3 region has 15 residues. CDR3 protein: CASSGGPPRADTQYF. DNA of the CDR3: TGTGCCAGCAGTGGCGGTCCTCCGAGGGCAGATACGCAGTATTTT.

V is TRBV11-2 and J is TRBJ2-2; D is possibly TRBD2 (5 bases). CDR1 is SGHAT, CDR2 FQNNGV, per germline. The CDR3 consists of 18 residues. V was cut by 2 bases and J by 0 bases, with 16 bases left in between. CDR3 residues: CASSLRGPSSSNTGELFF. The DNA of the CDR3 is TGTGCCAGCAGCTTACGAGGGCCTAGCAGCTCGAACACCGGGGAGCTGTTTTTT. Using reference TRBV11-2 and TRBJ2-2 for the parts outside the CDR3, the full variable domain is EAGVAQSPRYKIIEKRQSVAFWCNPISGHATLYWYQQILGQGPKLLIQFQNNGVVDDSQLPKDRFSAERLKGVDSTLKIQPAKLEDSAVYLCASSLRGPSSSNTGELFFGEGSRLTVL.

CDR3 sequence reads: CASSNGARGRGSNSPLHF. For the CDR3, the DNA is TGTGCCAGCAGCAACGGGGCCAGGGGTCGGGGAAGCAATTCACCCCTCCACTTT. This chain links TRBV21-1 with TRBJ1-6; TRBD1 reflects the table's D call only, with no check against the DNA. TRBV21-1 is listed as a pseudogene. The CDR3 sequence is 18 residues long.

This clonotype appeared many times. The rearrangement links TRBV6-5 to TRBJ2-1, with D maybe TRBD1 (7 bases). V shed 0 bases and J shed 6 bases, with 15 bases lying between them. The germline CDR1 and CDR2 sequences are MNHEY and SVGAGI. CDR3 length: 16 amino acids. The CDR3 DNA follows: TGTGCCAGCAGTTACTCGATCGGGCAGGGGGGCAATGAGCAGTTCTTC. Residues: CASSYSIGQGGNEQFF.

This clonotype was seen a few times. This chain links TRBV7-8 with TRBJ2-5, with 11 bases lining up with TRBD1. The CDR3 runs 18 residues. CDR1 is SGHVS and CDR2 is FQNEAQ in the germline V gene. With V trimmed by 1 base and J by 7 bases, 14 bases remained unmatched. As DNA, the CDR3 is TGTGCCAGCAGCTTAGAACGGCGAGGACAGGGGGCGGGGGGGACCCAGTACTTC. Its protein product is CASSLERRGQGAGGTQYF.